A single sample is the source of the 23 T cell receptor beta chains below, sequenced in a study of blood T cell repertoires in COVID-19 (dated by TCRdb to the early 2020s). Library generation was performed with the immunoSEQ multiplex PCR assay. TCRdb holds this immuneACCESS table with in-frame rearrangements only. Some clones are missing; in checked studies, unresolved V genes explain under half, and the rest has no known cause. The table for this sample lists 200,000 or so clones; roughly 90% of them were counted only once. The ten biggest clones cover approximately 8% of the sample. The sequencing sample was made of PBMCs or T cells enriched from blood (not recorded which). The receptor set was obtained from a woman between 18 and 30 years old who had recovered from COVID-19.

The rearrangement links TRBV18 to TRBJ2-7, with D unresolved. CDR1 and CDR2 (germline): KGHSH, LQKENI. Trimming took 3 bases from V and 2 from J, leaving 8 bases between them. The CDR3 is made up of 13 amino acids. CDR3 in amino acids: CASSPDSAYEQYF. As DNA, the CDR3 is TGTGCCAGCTCACCCGACTCCGCCTACGAGCAGTACTTC. Looking up the rest from reference TRBV18 and TRBJ2-7 gives the full variable domain: NAGVMQNPRHLVRRRGQEARLRCSPMKGHSHVYWYRQLPEEGLKFMVYLQKENIIDESGMPKERFSAEFPKEGPSILRIQQVVRGDSAAYFCASSPDSAYEQYFGPGTRLTVT.

The V and J genes are TRBV7-2 and TRBJ1-2; 7 bases align to TRBD1. Germline values: CDR1 SGHTA, CDR2 FQGNSA. CDR3 length: 15 residues. V lost 1 base and J lost 2; bases outside the gene matches: 4. In DNA form, the CDR3 reads TGTGCCAGCAGCTTAGTAGGCAGGGGGAACTATGGCTACACCTTC. Residues: CASSLVGRGNYGYTF.

This clone was recorded a few times. The J gene is TRBJ1-5, the V gene TRBV2; 8 nucleotides line up with TRBD1. Germline lookup yields CDR1 SNHLY and CDR2 FYNNEI. CDR3 size: 15 residues. The ends lost 3 bases at V and 5 bases at J; junction bases unmatched: 6. CDR3 amino acids: CASSDGTGPYQPQHF. The CDR3 bases are TGTGCCAGCAGTGACGGGACAGGACCCTATCAGCCCCAGCATTTT.

V is TRBV13 and J is TRBJ2-7; D possibly corresponds to TRBD2 (5 bases). With 8 bases removed from V and 2 bases from J, the gap between germline ends came to 10 bases. This CDR3 is built from 12 residues. Germline V lookup: CDR1 PRHDT, CDR2 FYEKMQ (reference sequence). For the CDR3, the DNA is TGTGCCAGCTTCTTCGGGGCCTACGAGCAGTACTTC. Amino acid sequence: CASFFGAYEQYF. The entire variable domain, with the rest obtained from reference TRBV13 and TRBJ2-7, is as follows: AAGVIQSPRHLIKEKRETATLKCYPIPRHDTVYWYQQGPGQDPQFLISFYEKMQSDKGSIPDRFSAQQFSDYHSELNMSSLELGDSALYFCASFFGAYEQYFGPGTRLTVT.

The genes are TRBV13 and TRBJ2-7; D is perhaps TRBD1 (6 bases). CDR3 length: 14 amino acids. The V end was cut by 0 bases, the J end by 6 bases, with 12 bases between. Germline CDR1 reads PRHDT; CDR2 reads FYEKMQ (reference sequence). The CDR3 nucleotides are TGTGCCAGCAGCTTAGGATCCGGGACACGCGAGCAGTACTTC. It is translated as CASSLGSGTREQYF.

V and J are TRBV28 and TRBJ1-4, with 8 bases fitting TRBD1. The CDR3 contains 15 residues. The germline CDR1 and CDR2 sequences are MDHEN and SYDVKM. J was trimmed by 7 bases and V by 5 bases; bases with no gene match: 9. The CDR3 sequence is CASSLPLQGGEKLFF. CDR3 DNA sequence: TGTGCCAGCAGTCTACCCCTACAGGGGGGTGAAAAACTGTTTTTT.

This clone showed up just once. The V and J genes are TRBV28 and TRBJ1-1, with 7 bases matching TRBD1. The CDR3 consists of 13 residues. V shed 6 bases and J 6 bases; nucleotides not matched to a gene: 7. Germline V CDR1 and CDR2: MDHEN, SYDVKM. The CDR3 nucleotides are TGTGCCAGCAGCTACAGGGGAGTTTCTGAAGCTTTCTTT. Translated: CASSYRGVSEAFF.

V is TRBV28 and J is TRBJ1-1; D is ambiguous. The CDR3 sequence is 13 residues long. Germline V CDR1 and CDR2: MDHEN, SYDVKM. V was shortened by 6 bases and J by 1 base, with 9 bases between the two germline ends. As DNA, the CDR3 is TGTGCCAGCAGCCGAGCTGGGAACACTGAAGCTTTCTTT. Encoded protein: CASSRAGNTEAFF.

The V call is TRBV4-1, the J call TRBJ1-5; D may be TRBD1 (5 bases). The CDR3 consists of 17 residues. Trimming left V 1 base short and J 2 bases short, with 15 bases between. Germline loops: CDR1 MGHRA, CDR2 YSYEKL. Written as DNA, the CDR3 is TGCGCCAGCAGCCAAGGCAGGGCCTGGGGCGGCAATCAGCCCCAGCATTTT. It encodes CASSQGRAWGGNQPQHF.

The genes are TRBV5-6 and TRBJ1-2; TRBD1 matches at 10 bases. Germline-derived CDR1 and CDR2 are SGHDT and YYEEEE. V lost 4 bases, J lost 0 bases, and 12 bases stayed unmatched. The CDR3 runs to 18 residues. The CDR3 region is CASSPRDRGVGSNYGYTF. The CDR3 bases are TGTGCCAGCAGCCCCCGGGACAGGGGCGTGGGGTCTAACTATGGCTACACCTTC.

V and J are TRBV3-1 (or the pseudogene TRBV3-2) and TRBJ2-1; 13 bases are shared with TRBD2. The CDR3 has 17 amino acids. Trimming cost V 5 bases and J 4 bases; bases outside gene matches: 8. Per germline, CDR1 LGHDT and CDR2 YNNKEL (reference sequence). CDR3 in amino acids: CASSTRTSGGYYNEQFF. In DNA form, the CDR3 reads TGTGCCAGCAGCACGCGGACTAGCGGGGGCTATTACAATGAGCAGTTCTTC.

The chain recombines TRBV28 with TRBJ1-1; TRBD1 aligns across 9 bases. The CDR3 consists of 14 residues. V lost 5 bases, J lost 2 bases, and 3 bases stayed unmatched. Germline assignment: CDR1 MDHEN and CDR2 SYDVKM. CDR3 region: CASSKGQGNTEAFF. CDR3 bases: TGTGCCAGCAGTAAGGGACAGGGAAACACTGAAGCTTTCTTT.

The chain links TRBV27 to TRBJ2-7, with D possibly matching TRBD1 (6 bases). The CDR3 is 15 residues long. The V gene's germline CDR1 is MNHEY and CDR2 SMNVEV (reference sequence). V shed 2 bases and J shed 5 bases, with 16 bases lying between them. This CDR3 is CASSLAWTVANEQYF. CDR3 nucleotides: TGTGCCAGCAGTTTAGCCTGGACAGTTGCCAACGAGCAGTACTTC.

The genes are TRBV24-1 and TRBJ1-2; the match to TRBD1 covers 9 bases. The germline gives CDR1 KGHDR, CDR2 SFDVKD. V lost 5 bases to trimming and J lost 4 bases; unmatched junction nucleotides: 10. CDR3 length equals 16 residues. DNA for the CDR3: TGTGCCACCAGTGGTACCGCGGACAGGGGAGGCTATGGCTACACCTTC. Translation: CATSGTADRGGYGYTF.

The genes are TRBV9 and TRBJ1-2; possible D gene TRBD1, 5 bases. The CDR3 runs to 15 residues. Looked up from germline, CDR1 is SGDLS and CDR2 is YYNGEE. Trimming took 3 bases from V and 4 from J, leaving 16 bases between them. For the CDR3, the DNA is TGTGCCAGCAGCGAGTGGACATCGGCACCCTATGGCTACACCTTC. It is translated as CASSEWTSAPYGYTF.

The V and J genes are TRBV28 and TRBJ2-7; 8 nucleotides agree with TRBD1. The germline gives CDR1 MDHEN, CDR2 SYDVKM. V trimming: 3 bases; J trimming: 2 bases; junction bases outside the gene matches: 6. This CDR3 region has 15 residues. CDR3 sequence reads: CASSFSDRGAYEQYF. The DNA for the CDR3 is TGTGCCAGCAGTTTTTCCGACAGGGGCGCCTACGAGCAGTACTTC.

CDR3 DNA: TGCAGCGTGTCGGACAGGGGAACAGATACGCAGTATTTT. Encoded protein: CSVSDRGTDTQYF. This sequence joins TRBV29-1 and TRBJ2-3, with 9 positions matching TRBD1. From germline, CDR1 is SQVTM and CDR2 ANQGSEA. The CDR3 runs 13 residues. Losses at the gene ends were 6 bases for V and 3 bases for J; bases not matched to a gene: 4.

This clone was seen a few times. The chain recombines TRBV19 with TRBJ1-1; the D gene is possibly TRBD1 (6 bases). This CDR3 has 14 amino acids. CDR1 and CDR2 (germline): LNHDA, SQIVND (reference sequence). Deletions cut 5 bases from V and 0 bases from J, with 10 bases between. This CDR3 is CASSRQGMNTEAFF. The CDR3 nucleotides are TGTGCCAGTAGTCGCCAGGGGATGAACACTGAAGCTTTCTTT.

V gene TRBV5-1 combines with J gene TRBJ2-3; TRBD2 matches at 8 bases. CDR3 length: 15 residues. Per the germline V gene, CDR1 is SGHRS and CDR2 is YFSETQ. The V segment lost 4 bases and the J segment 5 bases; nucleotides outside the gene matches: 9. The CDR3 sequence: CASSVVGGEVDTQYF. The CDR3 DNA reads TGCGCCAGCAGCGTAGTCGGGGGGGAGGTAGATACGCAGTATTTT. Full variable domain (missing parts from reference TRBV5-1 and TRBJ2-3): KAGVTQTPRYLIKTRGQQVTLSCSPISGHRSVSWYQQTPGQGLQFLFEYFSETQRNKGNFPGRFSGRQFSNSRSEMNVSTLELGDSALYLCASSVVGGEVDTQYFGPGTRLTVL.

The rearrangement links TRBV30 to TRBJ2-7; tentatively, D is TRBD1 (5 bases). The V end was cut by 1 base, the J end by 5 bases, with 15 bases between. The CDR3 extends over 14 amino acids. Germline CDR1 is GTSNPN and CDR2 is SVGIG (reference sequence). The CDR3 DNA reads as TGTGCCTGGAGTGGCGACCCAGGGCACAACGAGCAGTACTTC. Its protein is CAWSGDPGHNEQYF.

The V call is TRBV30, the J call TRBJ1-1; 7 bases are shared with TRBD1. The CDR3 covers 13 residues. Germline V gives CDR1 GTSNPN, CDR2 SVGIG (reference sequence). Unmatched junction bases numbered 5, after V lost 3 bases and J lost 4 bases. The chain's CDR3 is CAWRQGSGTEAFF. The CDR3 DNA is TGTGCCTGGAGACAGGGGAGCGGCACTGAAGCTTTCTTT.

V and J are TRBV10-1 and TRBJ1-5; 7 nucleotides align to TRBD1. Germline CDR1 reads WNHNN; CDR2 reads SYGVQD (reference sequence). This CDR3 spans 14 amino acids. V shed 7 bases and J 4 bases; nucleotides not matched to a gene: 7. The CDR3 reads CASNFQGENQPQHF. DNA of the CDR3: TGCGCCAGCAATTTTCAGGGGGAAAATCAGCCCCAGCATTTT.

This clone was seen only a few times. This chain uses TRBV7-9 with TRBJ1-1; 9 nucleotides line up with TRBD1. The CDR3 is made up of 17 amino acids. The ends lost 5 bases at V and 0 bases at J; junction bases unmatched: 10. Germline lookup yields CDR1 SEHNR and CDR2 FQNEAQ (reference sequence). CDR3 DNA sequence: TGTGCCAGCAGCCCCTCGACAGGGGGAAACATGAACACTGAAGCTTTCTTT. Its translation: CASSPSTGGNMNTEAFF.